The clone carrying this TCR beta chain was seen more than once but under ten times. The CDR3 runs to 13 residues. Germline-derived CDR1 and CDR2 are WNHNN and SYGVQD (reference sequence). Trimming took 6 bases from V and 7 from J, leaving 13 bases between them. This entry comes from a study of blood T cell repertoires in COVID-19. In the study overall: T cells, B-cell-depleted T cells, or PBMCs provided the cDNA or gDNA that served as material.

Some clones are missing from TCRdb's copy, which holds only in-frame ones; the method was immunoSEQ multiplex PCR. The table includes roughly 300,000 clones, 85% to 90% detected once. Seattle's cohort entered during active infection and was followed longitudinally. The TCR was taken from a woman in her 30s with COVID-19, enrolled during active disease. The sequencing input was peripheral blood. This rearrangement joins TRBV10-1 to TRBJ2-1, with D perhaps matching TRBD2 (5 bases). In DNA form, the CDR3 reads TGCGCCAGCAGCGGTTCCGAGGGAAATGAGCAGTTCTTC. Encoded protein: CASSGSEGNEQFF.